Below are 7 T cell receptor beta chains sequenced from a single sample in a study of molecular identifiers for immune sequencing clone quantification. One entry per CDR3 protein results from TCRdb running MiXCR on the PCR reads. The repertoire has 460,000 or so distinct CDR3 sequences, 25% of them found once; the top ten carry 0.7% to 0.9%. The sequenced sample was naive CD8+ T cells from blood, with Jurkat cell RNA spiked in. Subset noted: FACS-sorted CD8+CD4-CCR7+CD45RA+ naive T cells. The receptors were gathered from a human donor in good health. Some libraries in this study had Jurkat cell RNA spiked in.

The CDR3 coding sequence is TGCGCCAGCAGCTGGGGACAGGGGGCGGTCCGGGACACTGAAGCTTTCTTT. Amino acid sequence: CASSWGQGAVRDTEAFF. The chain links TRBV5-1 to TRBJ1-1; the match to TRBD1 covers 12 bases. V gave up 3 bases and J gave up 3 bases; unmatched junction bases: 9. Germline values: CDR1 SGHRS, CDR2 YFSETQ. This CDR3 contains 17 residues.

This clonotype came up many times. This chain links TRBV6-5 with TRBJ2-7; 8 nucleotides line up with TRBD2. The CDR3 consists of 17 residues. With V trimmed by 2 bases and J by 7 bases, 16 bases remained unmatched. The germline V gene has CDR1 MNHEY and CDR2 SVGAGI. The CDR3 sequence: CASSYHTRPGLVGEQYF. CDR3 DNA: TGTGCCAGCAGTTACCACACACGACCGGGACTAGTGGGTGAGCAGTACTTC.

This clonotype was observed at least ten times. The gene calls are TRBV27 and TRBJ1-5; weak D call: TRBD1 (5 bases). V was trimmed by 5 bases and J by 4 bases, leaving 18 bases between them. The V gene's germline CDR1 is MNHEY and CDR2 SMNVEV (reference sequence). This CDR3 spans 16 amino acids. The CDR3 DNA follows: TGTGCCAGCAGTCCTATGGGGCCCTCGGGGAATCAGCCCCAGCATTTT. It translates to CASSPMGPSGNQPQHF.

Points on this clonotype: A much larger clone differs by one base, so this may be a read error. The V gene is TRBV30, the J gene TRBJ2-7; possibly TRBD1 or TRBD2 for D (6 bases each). CDR3 length equals 15 residues. From germline, CDR1 is GTSNPN and CDR2 SVGIG (reference sequence). In DNA, the CDR3 is TGTGCCTGGAGTGAGTCGGGGGCCCTCTCCTGCGAGCAGTACTTC. Its protein product is CAWSESGALSCEQYF.

This clonotype has a handful of counts. Given a much more abundant clone one base away, this may be a read error. This chain links TRBV7-6 with TRBJ1-3; D is undetermined. Trimming pared 1 base from V and 0 bases from J, leaving 10 bases between. Germline CDR1 and CDR2: SGHVS and FNYEAQ. The CDR3 loop spans 16 amino acids. The CDR3 coding sequence is TGTGCCAGCAGCTTAGGGCAGGCAGACTCTGGAAACACCATATATTTT. It encodes CASSLGQADSGNTIYF.

This clonotype was seen repeatedly, ten times or more. The chain combines TRBV30 with TRBJ2-5; 7 positions agree with TRBD1. The CDR3 totals 14 residues. V lost 0 bases, J lost 3 bases, and 4 bases stayed unmatched. CDR1 GTSNPN and CDR2 SVGIG come from the germline V gene (reference sequence). The CDR3 is CAWSVRTGEETQYF. CDR3 nucleotide sequence: TGTGCCTGGAGTGTACGCACAGGGGAAGAGACCCAGTACTTC.

This clonotype was detected once. The chain recombines TRBV4-1 with TRBJ2-5; D unresolved. This CDR3 is built from 15 residues. Trimming removed 0 bases at V and 1 base at J, with 9 bases between. Per the germline V gene, CDR1 is MGHRA and CDR2 is YSYEKL. In DNA form, the CDR3 reads TGCGCCAGCAGCCAAGAGGTTTTAGCCCAAGAGACCCAGTACTTC. Translation gives CASSQEVLAQETQYF.